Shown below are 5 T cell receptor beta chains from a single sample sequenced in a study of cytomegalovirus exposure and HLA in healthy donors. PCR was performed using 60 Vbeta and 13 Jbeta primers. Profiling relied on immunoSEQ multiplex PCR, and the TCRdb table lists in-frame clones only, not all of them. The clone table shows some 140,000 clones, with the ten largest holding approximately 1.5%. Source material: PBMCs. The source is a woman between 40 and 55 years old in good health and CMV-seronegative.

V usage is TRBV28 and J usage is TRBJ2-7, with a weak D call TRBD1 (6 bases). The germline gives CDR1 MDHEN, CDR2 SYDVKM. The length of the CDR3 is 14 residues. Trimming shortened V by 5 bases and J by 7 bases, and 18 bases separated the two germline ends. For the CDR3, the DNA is TGTGCCAGCAGTGAAAGACAGGTCCCTTTGGAGCAGTACGTC. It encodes CASSERQVPLEQYV.

CDR3 loop: CASSLTGDGNSPLHF. The CDR3 DNA is TGTGCCAGCAGCTTAACAGGGGATGGGAATTCACCCCTCCACTTT. The chain combines TRBV7-2 with TRBJ1-6; 7 nucleotides line up with TRBD1. The germline CDR1 and CDR2 sequences are SGHTA and FQGNSA. The CDR3 runs to 15 residues. V lost 2 bases, J lost 7 bases, and 5 bases stayed unmatched.

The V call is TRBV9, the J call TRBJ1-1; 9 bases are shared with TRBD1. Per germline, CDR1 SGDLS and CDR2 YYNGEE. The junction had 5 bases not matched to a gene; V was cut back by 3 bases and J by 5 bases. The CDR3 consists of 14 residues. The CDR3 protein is CASSALTGGTEAFF. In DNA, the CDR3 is TGTGCCAGCAGCGCCTTGACAGGGGGGACTGAAGCTTTCTTT.

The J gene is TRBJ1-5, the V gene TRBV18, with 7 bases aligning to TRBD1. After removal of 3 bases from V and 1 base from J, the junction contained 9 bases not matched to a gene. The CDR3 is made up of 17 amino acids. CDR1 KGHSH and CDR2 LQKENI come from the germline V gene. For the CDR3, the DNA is TGTGCCAGCTCACCTCAGGGACCAGGGGGAAGCAATCAGCCCCAGCATTTT. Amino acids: CASSPQGPGGSNQPQHF.

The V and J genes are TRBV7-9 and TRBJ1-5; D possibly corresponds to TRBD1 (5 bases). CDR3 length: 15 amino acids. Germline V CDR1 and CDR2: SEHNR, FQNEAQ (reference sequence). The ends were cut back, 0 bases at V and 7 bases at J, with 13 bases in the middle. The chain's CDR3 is CASSLAGGSGQPQHF. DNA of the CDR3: TGTGCCAGCAGCTTAGCTGGGGGGAGCGGACAGCCCCAGCATTTT.